The 13 T cell receptor beta chains listed next were all sequenced from one sample in a study of regulatory T cells in long-lasting Graves disease. Construction of the TCR beta libraries employed iRepertoire HTBI primers in conjunction with Arm-PCR of CDR3 regions. TCRdb reprocessed the multiplex PCR reads via MiXCR and lists one record per CDR3 protein. Of under 500,000 distinct CDR3 sequences in the sample, less than 25% were seen once. Time point here: persistent/refractory GD, antithyroid drugs over 5 years with positive TRAb. RNA from PBMCs was the source of the TCR library. Here the sequenced sample was peripheral blood mononuclear cells (PBMCs), taken when the disease was refractory, from a patient treated with antithyroid drugs. The source of these receptors is a female donor with Graves disease.

In its sample, this clonotype was seen many times. This chain connects TRBV20-1 to TRBJ2-7; 7 positions match TRBD2. The CDR3 sequence is 17 residues long. Per the germline V gene, CDR1 is DFQATT and CDR2 is SNEGSKA (reference sequence). Trimming cost V 0 bases and J 3 bases; bases outside gene matches: 14. The DNA for the CDR3 is TGCAGTGCTAGAGATCTTCGCAGCGGGAACTATTTCTACGAGCAGTACTTC. Translated: CSARDLRSGNYFYEQYF.

The chain has TRBV14 and TRBJ2-4; D might be TRBD2 (7 bases). The CDR3 has 15 residues. Germline CDR1 and CDR2: SGHDN and FVKESK. V lost 3 bases and J lost 7, with 16 bases in between. Here the CDR3 DNA reads TGTGCCAGCAGCCACCCAAAGGGGGGGCAGAACATTCAGTACTTC. Protein product: CASSHPKGGQNIQYF.

This clonotype came up many times. The V gene is TRBV11-2, the J gene TRBJ2-7; 13 bases are shared with TRBD2. With V trimmed by 3 bases and J by 0 bases, 5 bases remained unmatched. The CDR3 runs 17 residues. Germline V gene sequence: CDR1 SGHAT, CDR2 FQNNGV. For the CDR3, the DNA is TGTGCCAGCAGCTTCGGGACTAGCGGGATCTCCTCCTACGAGCAGTACTTC. It specifies CASSFGTSGISSYEQYF.

CDR3 sequence: CASSGTGGGNIQYF. The CDR3 coding sequence is TGTGCCAGCAGTGGGACAGGGGGAGGGAACATTCAGTACTTC. The chain combines TRBV28 with TRBJ2-4, with TRBD1 matching over 11 bases. CDR1 and CDR2 (germline): MDHEN, SYDVKM. The CDR3 covers 14 residues. Trimming took 5 bases from V and 7 from J; bases not matched to a gene: 4.

The chain couples TRBV11-2 to TRBJ2-1, with D uncertain. Germline V gene sequence: CDR1 SGHAT, CDR2 FQNNGV. The CDR3 consists of 12 residues. Trimming left V 3 bases short and J 4 bases short, with 4 bases between. CDR3: CASSFHYNEQFF. The DNA of the CDR3 is TGTGCCAGCAGCTTTCATTACAATGAGCAGTTCTTC.

This clonotype was recorded at least ten times. The chain carries TRBV3-1 and TRBJ1-2, with TRBD1 matching over 7 bases. CDR3 length equals 15 residues. Germline lookup yields CDR1 LGHDT and CDR2 YNNKEL (reference sequence). Trimming at V came to 2 bases and at J to 6 bases, leaving 9 bases not matched to a gene. CDR3 DNA: TGTGCCAGCAGCCAACTACGACAGGGAATGAATGGCTACACCTTC. Its translation: CASSQLRQGMNGYTF.

The chain carries TRBV4-1 and TRBJ2-7, with 8 bases aligning to TRBD2. Germline V lookup: CDR1 MGHRA, CDR2 YSYEKL. The CDR3 runs to 16 residues. Unmatched junction bases numbered 7, after V lost 1 base and J lost 2 bases. The CDR3 is CASSQGQTSATYEQYF. DNA for the CDR3: TGCGCCAGCAGCCAAGGTCAGACTAGCGCGACCTACGAGCAGTACTTC.

At least ten counts were recorded for this clonotype. This chain joins TRBV24-1 and TRBJ1-4, with D unresolved. This CDR3 spans 17 amino acids. Germline V gene sequence: CDR1 KGHDR, CDR2 SFDVKD. V gave up 4 bases and J gave up 8 bases, with 22 bases separating them. CDR3 residues: CATSEPTITEEREKLFF. In DNA, the CDR3 is TGTGCCACCAGTGAACCGACCATTACGGAGGAAAGGGAAAAACTGTTTTTT.

This clonotype occurred a few times. V and J are TRBV4-1 and TRBJ2-6; D ambiguous. Trimming took off 7 bases at V and 4 bases at J, with 8 bases between the two ends. CDR1 is MGHRA and CDR2 is YSYEKL in the germline V gene. This CDR3 is 13 amino acids long. The CDR3 loop reads CASTSAGANVLTF. The CDR3 nucleotides read TGCGCCAGCACCAGTGCCGGGGCCAACGTCCTGACTTTC.

This clonotype was counted many times. The genes are TRBV12-3 or TRBV12-4 and TRBJ2-5, with 7 bases identical to TRBD1. CDR3 length equals 16 residues. With V trimmed by 2 bases and J by 2 bases, 8 bases remained unmatched. CDR3 DNA sequence: TGTGCCAGCAGTTTAAGGCAGGGGGTGACACAAGAGACCCAGTACTTC. Its translation is CASSLRQGVTQETQYF.

The chain joins TRBV7-3 to TRBJ2-3; D is unclear. CDR3 length: 14 amino acids. V dropped 1 base and J dropped 3 bases, with 8 bases sitting between them. Germline V gene lookup returns CDR1 SGHTA and CDR2 FQGTGA. Written as DNA, the CDR3 is TGTGCCAGCAGCTTAAGCCCTCGAACAGATACGCAGTATTTT. Protein: CASSLSPRTDTQYF.

The rearrangement uses TRBV7-9 and TRBJ2-1; 12 bases line up with TRBD2. Trimming at V came to 6 bases and at J to 4 bases, leaving 7 bases not matched to a gene. The CDR3 consists of 16 residues. The germline V gene encodes CDR1 SEHNR and CDR2 FQNEAQ (reference sequence). Here the CDR3 DNA reads TGTGCCAGCAGTTACTCCGGGACTAGCGGGTACAATGAGCAGTTCTTC. Translating gives CASSYSGTSGYNEQFF. Based on the CDR3 plus reference TRBV7-9 and TRBJ2-1, the full variable domain is DTGVSQNPRHKITKRGQNVTFRCDPISEHNRLYWYRQTLGQGPEFLTYFQNEAQLEKSRLLSDRFSAERPKGSFSTLEIQRTEQGDSAMYLCASSYSGTSGYNEQFFGPGTRLTVL.

In this sample, this clonotype turned up a few times. The V gene is TRBV19, the J gene TRBJ1-3; D may be TRBD1 (5 bases). Trimming pared 6 bases from V and 0 bases from J, leaving 6 bases between. This CDR3 region has 13 residues. Germline values: CDR1 LNHDA, CDR2 SQIVND (reference sequence). The CDR3 loop reads CASSDSSGNTIYF. The CDR3 coding sequence is TGTGCCAGTAGCGACAGCTCTGGAAACACCATATATTTT. Drawing the rest from reference TRBV19 and TRBJ1-3, the complete variable domain is DGGITQSPKYLFRKEGQNVTLSCEQNLNHDAMYWYRQDPGQGLRLIYYSQIVNDFQKGDIAEGYSVSREKKESFPLTVTSAQKNPTAFYLCASSDSSGNTIYFGEGSWLTVV.